Listed below are T cell receptor beta chains from one sample, sequenced in a study of neurological immune-mediated disorders. TCRdb called the 5' RACE reads again in MiXCR, with one record for every CDR3 protein. The sample contains approximately 31,000 distinct CDR3 sequences, 4.6% of which appear only once. Sequenced: PBMCs. These receptors were taken from a young man in good health. The CDR3 runs from the conserved cysteine through the conserved F or W. Fields, in order: CDR3 DNA, CDR3 protein, D gene, V gene, J gene, clone size. The D gene is left open where the match is weak. The size field reads how often the clone was seen (once, few, many) or a class if it is expanded.

TGCGCCAGCAGCCGAAGTTTGTTGGGGGGGGGTGAAGCTTTCTTT	CASSRSLLGGGEAFF	NA	TRBV5-1	TRBJ1-1	many
TGTGCCACCAGTGGCCAGGGCCGGAGCTATGGCTACACCTTC	CATSGQGRSYGYTF	NA	TRBV24-1	TRBJ1-2	many
TGTGCCAGCAGCTTAACGCAGGGCACTGAAGCTTTCTTT	CASSLTQGTEAFF	NA	TRBV7-3	TRBJ1-1	many
TGCGCCAGCAGCCAAGACAGGGGTTGGAAGCAGTTCTTC	CASSQDRGWKQFF	NA	TRBV4-3	TRBJ2-1	many
TGCGCCAGCAGCTTGTGGCTAGCGGGGGGACAAGAGACCCAGTACTTC	CASSLWLAGGQETQYF	TRBD2	TRBV5-1	TRBJ2-5	many
TGTGCCAGCAGCTTAAGCGGGGCCTCAAGGGGAGAGACCCAGTACTTC	CASSLSGASRGETQYF	TRBD2	TRBV11-2	TRBJ2-5	many
TGTGCCAGCAGCCCCGGAGCGGGGGGGGAAGAGACCCAGTACTTC	CASSPGAGGEETQYF	TRBD2	TRBV7-3	TRBJ2-5	many
TGTGCCAGCAGCACAGTGGTGGCAGGGCTGCAAGAGACCCAGTACTTC	CASSTVVAGLQETQYF	NA	TRBV7-2	TRBJ2-5	many
TGTGTCAGCAGCTTAGCTTATGGGGTTTCTGTAGAGACCCAGTACTTC	CVSSLAYGVSVETQYF	NA	TRBV7-2	TRBJ2-5	many
TGTGCCAGCAGTTACTCGCGACAGAGCGAGCAGTACTTC	CASSYSRQSEQYF	NA	TRBV6-5	TRBJ2-7	many
TGTGCCAGCGGTATAGGACAGGGTAATCAGCCCCAGCATTTT	CASGIGQGNQPQHF	TRBD1	TRBV6-5	TRBJ1-5	many
TGCGCCAGCAGTTCCGACAGGGGGGATTTGGATACGCAGTATTTT	CASSSDRGDLDTQYF	TRBD1	TRBV5-1	TRBJ2-3	many
TGTGCCAGCAGCCTTAGGGGGGGGCAACAAGAGCAGTACTTC	CASSLRGGQQEQYF	NA	TRBV7-2	TRBJ2-7	many
TGCGCCAGCAGCCAAGGCGTCAGGGGGACCTACGAGCAGTACTTC	CASSQGVRGTYEQYF	TRBD1	TRBV4-3	TRBJ2-7	many
TGCGCCAGCAGCCAAGGTTGGTCCCGAGAACTAGCCAAAAACATTCAGTACTTC	CASSQGWSRELAKNIQYF	NA	TRBV4-3	TRBJ2-4	many
TGCGCCAGCAGCTTATCTAGCGGCGACGGGACCCAGTACTTC	CASSLSSGDGTQYF	TRBD2	TRBV5-1	TRBJ2-5	many
TGTGCCAGCAGAAATGGGGGCTCTTCCGAGCAGTACTTC	CASRNGGSSEQYF	NA	TRBV6-6	TRBJ2-7	many
TGTGCCATCAGTGACTATCAGGGGGCAAGTGGCTACACCTTC	CAISDYQGASGYTF	TRBD1	TRBV10-3	TRBJ1-2	many
TGTGCCAGCAGCCCCGGACCCTCGGGGCAAGAGACCCAGTACTTC	CASSPGPSGQETQYF	NA	TRBV7-9	TRBJ2-5	many
TGTGCCAGTTCTTACAGGGTCGGCGGTACTGAAGCTTTCTTT	CASSYRVGGTEAFF	NA	TRBV27	TRBJ1-1	many
TGCGCCAGCAGCCTCCTCACAGGGACGGGAAACACCATATATTTT	CASSLLTGTGNTIYF	NA	TRBV4-3	TRBJ1-3	many
TGCGCCACCAAGTACGAGGGTAGGGTAGAGACCCAGTACTTC	CATKYEGRVETQYF	NA	TRBV10-2	TRBJ2-5	many
TGTGCCAGCAGTGAAGCTCGGGGGCTCAGCACAGATACGCAGTATTTT	CASSEARGLSTDTQYF	NA	TRBV6-1	TRBJ2-3	many
TGTGCCAGCAGTTATTCAGTGACCTATAATTCACCCCTCCACTTT	CASSYSVTYNSPLHF	NA	TRBV6-5	TRBJ1-6	many
TGTGCCAGCTCACCGGGGACAGGGGGTAATCAGCCCCAGCATTTT	CASSPGTGGNQPQHF	TRBD1	TRBV18	TRBJ1-5	many
TGCAGTGCTAGAGGTGGCGGGGTCCCATTAAACACCGGGGAGCTGTTTTTT	CSARGGGVPLNTGELFF	NA	TRBV20-1	TRBJ2-2	few
TGTGCCAGCGAGACCCGACAGAACACCGGGGAGCTGTTTTTT	CASETRQNTGELFF	NA	TRBV3-1	TRBJ2-2	many
TGCAGTGCAAGTTGGAACACTGAAGCTTTCTTT	CSASWNTEAFF	NA	TRBV20-1	TRBJ1-1	many
TGTGCCAGCACCCTAGGGGGGTCGTATGGAAACACCATATATTTT	CASTLGGSYGNTIYF	NA	TRBV12-3/TRBV12-4	TRBJ1-3	many
TGCAGTGGGGGTGGGGGGCGGAATGAGCAGTTCTTC	CSGGGGRNEQFF	NA	TRBV20-1	TRBJ2-1	many
TGTGCCAGCAGCTTAGGGGGGGGCGAGCAGTACTTC	CASSLGGGEQYF	TRBD2	TRBV7-3	TRBJ2-7	many
TGTGCCAGCTTGGGGTGGGAGAGCAATCAGCCCCAGCATTTT	CASLGWESNQPQHF	NA	TRBV19	TRBJ1-5	many
TGTGCCAGCAGCTTCTGGACTGGACGCAATGAGCAGTTCTTC	CASSFWTGRNEQFF	NA	TRBV7-2	TRBJ2-1	many
TGTGCCAGCAGTCCCGGGAGGACTCATGCCTACGAGCAGTACTTC	CASSPGRTHAYEQYF	TRBD2	TRBV12-3/TRBV12-4	TRBJ2-7	many
TGTGCCAGCAGCTTAGGAGGGACAGGGCACACCTACGAGCAGTACTTC	CASSLGGTGHTYEQYF	TRBD1	TRBV7-9	TRBJ2-7	many
TGTGCCACGCGTTCCGCGGGGGAAAACAATGAGCAGTTCTTC	CATRSAGENNEQFF	TRBD2	TRBV10-3	TRBJ2-1	many
TGCGCCAGCAGCTTGGAACAGGGTGTGTACACCGGGGAGCTGTTTTTT	CASSLEQGVYTGELFF	NA	TRBV5-1	TRBJ2-2	many
TGCGCCAGCAGCCAAGATAAAGGAAATGAGCAGTTCTTC	CASSQDKGNEQFF	NA	TRBV4-1	TRBJ2-1	many
TGTGCCAGCAGCCTTAGTAATATCGAGACCCAGTACTTC	CASSLSNIETQYF	NA	TRBV11-2	TRBJ2-5	many
TGTGCCAGCAGCTCCCTGTTGTACCAAGAGACCCAGTACTTC	CASSSLLYQETQYF	NA	TRBV7-6	TRBJ2-5	many
TGTGCCAGCAGTTATTCGGGGACGCACAATGAGCAGTTCTTC	CASSYSGTHNEQFF	NA	TRBV6-2/TRBV6-3	TRBJ2-1	many